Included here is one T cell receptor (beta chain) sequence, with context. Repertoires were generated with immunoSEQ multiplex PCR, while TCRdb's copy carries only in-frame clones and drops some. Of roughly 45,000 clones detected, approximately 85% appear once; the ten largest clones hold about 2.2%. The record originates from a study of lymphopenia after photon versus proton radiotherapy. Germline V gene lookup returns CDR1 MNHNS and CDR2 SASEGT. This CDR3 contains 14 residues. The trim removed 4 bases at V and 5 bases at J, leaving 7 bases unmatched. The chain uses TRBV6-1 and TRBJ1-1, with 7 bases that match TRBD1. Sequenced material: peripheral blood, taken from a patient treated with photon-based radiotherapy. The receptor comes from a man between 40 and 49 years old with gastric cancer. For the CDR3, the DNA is TGTGCCAGCAGTGCATCGCACAGGGGTACTGAAGCTTTCTTT. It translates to CASSASHRGTEAFF.